What follows are 27 T cell receptor beta chains derived from one specimen sequenced in a study of blood T cell repertoires in COVID-19 (TCRdb year 2020). Library preparation used the immunoSEQ multiplex PCR assay. In TCRdb, the immuneACCESS table is reduced to in-frame sequences with V and J assigned. These tables do not hold every clone; where another copy was compared, an unresolved V gene accounts for under half, and the others remain unexplained. Across this sample there are roughly 150,000 clones, with about 85% seen only once. The top ten hold under 6.5% of the sample. Sample: peripheral blood. The receptors here all came from a woman in her forties or fifties with COVID-19, enrolled during active disease.

The sample holds one count of this clone. The chain's CDR3 is CASSQDRRSGSTDTQYF. The CDR3 nucleotides are TGTGCCAGCAGCCAAGATAGGAGGAGCGGAAGCACAGATACGCAGTATTTT. This chain connects TRBV3-1 (or the pseudogene TRBV3-2) to TRBJ2-3; D is perhaps TRBD2 (5 bases). Germline V lookup: CDR1 LGHDT, CDR2 YNNKEL (reference sequence). The CDR3 totals 17 residues. Trimming removed 0 bases from V and 0 bases from J, with 13 bases in between.

The V call is TRBV21-1, the J call TRBJ1-1; TRBD1, the table's D call, was not compared with the DNA. TRBV21-1 is listed as a pseudogene. The CDR3 covers 14 residues. CDR3 DNA sequence: TGTGCCAGCAGCAAGGGACAGGGAGAAACTGAAGCTTTCTTT. This sequence encodes CASSKGQGETEAFF.

The chain couples TRBV20-1 to TRBJ2-3; D remains ambiguous. CDR1 and CDR2 from the germline V gene are DFQATT and SNEGSKA (reference sequence). This CDR3 is 9 amino acids long. The CDR3 protein is CSAASSQYF. CDR3 sequence (DNA): TGCAGCGCCGCGAGCTCGCAGTATTTT.

This chain links TRBV12-3 or TRBV12-4 with TRBJ2-5, with TRBD1 as a possible D gene (6 bases). With 6 bases removed from V and 5 bases from J, the gap between germline ends came to 10 bases. This CDR3 region has 12 residues. DNA of the CDR3: TGTGCCAGCAGCCCTAGGGGGGAGACCCAGTACTTC. It encodes CASSPRGETQYF.

V usage is TRBV6-5 and J usage is TRBJ2-3, with unresolved D. The V end lost 11 bases, the J end lost 5 bases, and 14 bases lay between the germline ends. CDR3 length: 12 residues. Germline V gene data show CDR1 as MNHEY and CDR2 as SVGAGI. The DNA of the CDR3 is TGTGCCGTTAGAGGTATGGAAGATACGCAGTATTTT. As protein: CAVRGMEDTQYF.

The sample holds a few counts of this clone. This chain connects TRBV5-4 to TRBJ2-2; 8 nucleotides match TRBD1. After removal of 1 base from V and 0 bases from J, the junction contained 11 bases not matched to a gene. Per the germline V gene, CDR1 is SGHNT and CDR2 is YYREEE (reference sequence). The CDR3 is 19 residues long. The CDR3, as DNA: TGTGCCAGCAGCTTGAGCAGGGGGCGATTTTTTTCGAACACCGGGGAGCTGTTTTTT. Amino acid sequence: CASSLSRGRFFSNTGELFF. The entire variable domain, with the rest obtained from reference TRBV5-4 and TRBJ2-2, is as follows: ETGVTQSPTHLIKTRGQQVTLRCSSQSGHNTVSWYQQALGQGPQFIFQYYREEENGRGNFPPRFSGLQFPNYSSELNVNALELDDSALYLCASSLSRGRFFSNTGELFFGEGSRLTVL.

The rearrangement joins TRBV5-1 to TRBJ1-2; 10 bases agree with TRBD1. This CDR3 contains 15 residues. CDR1 and CDR2 from the germline V gene are SGHRS and YFSETQ. After removal of 0 bases from V and 5 bases from J, the junction contained 4 bases not matched to a gene. DNA for the CDR3: TGCGCCAGCAGCTTGGGACAGGGGGCGTCTTATGGCTACACCTTC. Translated: CASSLGQGASYGYTF.

This sequence joins TRBV18 and TRBJ1-1; D gene ambiguous. Germline CDR1 is KGHSH and CDR2 is LQKENI. There are 15 residues in the CDR3. Trimming stripped 3 bases from V and 1 base from J, with 12 bases between. CDR3 bases: TGTGCCAGCTCACCGGCCCGCGGATCGAACACTGAAGCTTTCTTT. Protein: CASSPARGSNTEAFF.

The CDR3 nucleotides are TGTGCCAGCAGCCAAGCAGGCGGGAATTCACCCCTCCACTTT. Translated, it gives CASSQAGGNSPLHF. The chain is built from TRBV14 and TRBJ1-6, with unresolved D. V lost 1 base and J 7 bases, leaving 8 bases between the germline ends. CDR3 length: 14 amino acids. Germline CDR1 is SGHDN and CDR2 is FVKESK.

This chain connects TRBV2 to TRBJ2-2; 8 nucleotides agree with TRBD1. Germline V CDR1 and CDR2: SNHLY, FYNNEI. This CDR3 spans 12 amino acids. J was trimmed by 9 bases and V by 6 bases; bases with no gene match: 3. CDR3 sequence reads: CASRDRAWELFF. The DNA of the CDR3 is TGTGCCAGCAGGGACAGGGCCTGGGAGCTGTTTTTT.

The J gene is TRBJ2-7, the V gene TRBV28, with a possible D match to TRBD1 (5 bases). CDR1 is MDHEN, CDR2 SYDVKM, per germline. With 1 base removed from V and 2 bases from J, the gap between germline ends came to 12 bases. The CDR3 is 15 residues long. The CDR3 loop is CASSLSDMWTYEQYF. As DNA, the CDR3 is TGTGCCAGCAGTTTATCGGACATGTGGACCTACGAGCAGTACTTC.

This chain links TRBV5-6 with TRBJ2-7; D ambiguous. V lost 4 bases to trimming and J lost 0 bases, with 5 bases between them. The germline V gene encodes CDR1 SGHDT and CDR2 YYEEEE. There are 12 residues in the CDR3. The CDR3, as DNA: TGTGCCAGCAGCGCAGACTCCTACGAGCAGTACTTC. It specifies CASSADSYEQYF.

CDR3 bases: TGTGCCAGCAGCATGACAGGCGGCAAGTCTTTTTCCAACACCGGGGAGCTGTTTTTT. This codes for CASSMTGGKSFSNTGELFF. V gene TRBV7-9 combines with J gene TRBJ2-2; D might be TRBD1 (6 bases). The V end was cut by 5 bases, the J end by 2 bases, with 24 bases between. This CDR3 has 19 residues. Germline V gene data show CDR1 as SEHNR and CDR2 as FQNEAQ (reference sequence).

The rearrangement joins TRBV9 to TRBJ2-3; 9 bases align to TRBD1. Germline CDR1 SGDLS, CDR2 YYNGEE. With 0 bases clipped from V and 3 bases from J, the junction kept 14 bases outside the gene matches. The CDR3 runs 19 residues. The DNA of the CDR3 is TGTGCCAGCAGCGTAGCTACAGGGATCGGACAGGGGATTACAGATACGCAGTATTTT. Translation: CASSVATGIGQGITDTQYF.

CDR3 amino acids: CASSPAGRETEAFF. CDR3 in DNA: TGTGCCAGCTCACCAGCGGGTCGGGAGACTGAAGCTTTCTTT. V gene TRBV18 combines with J gene TRBJ1-1; no reliable D call. CDR3 size: 14 residues. The V gene's germline CDR1 is KGHSH and CDR2 LQKENI. Trimming removed 2 bases at V and 5 bases at J, with 12 bases between.

Concerning this clone itself: The same CDR3 also results from other DNA sequences found in this sample. The chain has TRBV18 and TRBJ2-5; D possibly corresponds to TRBD1 (6 bases). CDR3 size: 13 residues. Trimming left V 6 bases short and J 1 base short, with 9 bases between. Per the germline V gene, CDR1 is KGHSH and CDR2 is LQKENI. CDR3 bases: TGTGCCAGCTCCCAGGGGACCCAAGAGACCCAGTACTTC. Its protein is CASSQGTQETQYF.

The chain carries TRBV4-3 and TRBJ1-5, with D unclear. Germline loops: CDR1 LGHNA, CDR2 YSLEER. With 5 bases removed from V and 2 bases from J, the gap between germline ends came to 7 bases. The CDR3 runs 13 residues. The DNA of the CDR3 is TGCGCCAGCAGCGCCGCGGGCAATCAGCCCCAGCATTTT. The encoded protein is CASSAAGNQPQHF.

The chain links TRBV5-1 to TRBJ2-7, with D perhaps TRBD1 (5 bases). The CDR3 covers 11 residues. The germline V gene has CDR1 SGHRS and CDR2 YFSETQ. V gave up 5 bases and J gave up 4 bases, with 7 bases separating them. CDR3 bases: TGCGCCAGCAGAAGGGGATACGAGCAGTACTTC. Translation gives CASRRGYEQYF.

This rearrangement joins TRBV10-1 to TRBJ2-1, with D perhaps matching TRBD1 (5 bases). This CDR3 contains 15 residues. Trimming took off 4 bases at V and 0 bases at J, with 10 bases between the two ends. CDR1 and CDR2 from the germline V gene are WNHNN and SYGVQD (reference sequence). The CDR3 loop reads CASSGQFSSYNEQFF. The CDR3, as DNA: TGCGCCAGCAGTGGACAGTTCAGCTCCTACAATGAGCAGTTCTTC.

V and J are TRBV5-6 and TRBJ1-3; 8 nucleotides align to TRBD1. Germline lookup yields CDR1 SGHDT and CDR2 YYEEEE. The CDR3 consists of 15 residues. V shed 4 bases, J shed 4 bases, and the junction held 7 bases outside the gene matches. The CDR3 loop reads CASSAGQGSGNTIYF. The CDR3 region has the DNA TGTGCCAGCAGCGCCGGACAGGGCTCGGGAAACACCATATATTTT.

This sequence joins TRBV27 and TRBJ2-2; perhaps TRBD1 as D (6 bases). The V and J ends lost 2 bases and 5 bases respectively, with 15 bases between them. The CDR3 sequence is 16 residues long. In germline, CDR1 is MNHEY, CDR2 SMNVEV (reference sequence). The CDR3, as DNA: TGTGCCAGCAGTTTAAATTGGGGGCGCGTGACCGGGGAGCTGTTTTTT. Translated, it gives CASSLNWGRVTGELFF.

The CDR3 here is CASSERTYNEQFF. CDR3 DNA sequence: TGTGCCAGCAGTGAGCGGACTTACAATGAGCAGTTCTTC. V gene TRBV2 combines with J gene TRBJ2-1; maybe TRBD2 (5 bases). In germline, CDR1 is SNHLY, CDR2 FYNNEI. Trimming left V 3 bases short and J 4 bases short, with 7 bases between. This CDR3 spans 13 amino acids.

The CDR3 loop reads CASSYSGRDGYTF. The CDR3 DNA reads TGTGCCAGCAGTTACAGCGGAAGGGATGGCTACACCTTC. This chain joins TRBV6-5 and TRBJ1-2; D not certain. Germline loops: CDR1 MNHEY, CDR2 SVGAGI. The CDR3 sequence is 13 residues long. The ends were cut back, 2 bases at V and 6 bases at J, with 10 bases in the middle.

The chain is built from TRBV28 and TRBJ1-5, with D uncertain. CDR1 is MDHEN, CDR2 SYDVKM, per germline. The CDR3 totals 15 residues. Between the trimmed V and J ends, which lost 5 bases and 2 bases, there was a span of 13 bases. In DNA form, the CDR3 reads TGTGCCAGCAGTCCCCCTTCCCGGGGCAATCAGCCCCAGCATTTT. Translating it yields CASSPPSRGNQPQHF.

The J gene is TRBJ1-2, the V gene TRBV11-2, with 7 bases identical to TRBD1. Germline CDR1 reads SGHAT; CDR2 reads FQNNGV. V was clipped by 4 bases and J by 3 bases; unmatched bases: 2. This CDR3 contains 13 residues. Written as DNA, the CDR3 is TGTGCCAGCAGCTCGACAGGGTACTATGGCTACACCTTC. Residues: CASSSTGYYGYTF.

This clone was observed a handful of times. J is TRBJ1-4 and V is TRBV4-2; D call uncertain. V lost 4 bases to trimming and J lost 7 bases, with 10 bases between them. The length of the CDR3 is 13 residues. Per germline, CDR1 LGHNA and CDR2 YNFKEQ. The CDR3 sequence: CASSPPGPEKLFF. In DNA form, the CDR3 reads TGTGCCAGCAGCCCCCCTGGGCCTGAAAAACTGTTTTTT.

The chain carries TRBV6-5 and TRBJ2-7; possibly TRBD1 for D (5 bases). V dropped 6 bases and J dropped 2 bases, with 11 bases sitting between them. This CDR3 has 13 amino acids. Germline CDR1 reads MNHEY; CDR2 reads SVGAGI. CDR3 DNA sequence: TGTGCCAGCAGCCCACAGGCTCCCTACGAGCAGTACTTC. It translates to CASSPQAPYEQYF.